A selection of T cell receptor beta chains follows, all from one sample in a study of response to subunit inactivated influenza vaccine. TCRdb called the RT-PCR reads again in MiXCR, with one record for every CDR3 protein. This sample has hundreds of thousands of distinct CDR3 sequences, with 15% to 19% found just once. The source was PBMCs from blood, collected 11 to 12 days after vaccination. The receptors here all came from a man aged 45-65 years who received an inactivated influenza vaccine. Both conserved end residues are part of each CDR3. The D gene is left open where the match is weak. Size tells how often a clone was seen (once, few, many) or the class of an expanded clone, and some rows leave it out.

j_call clone_size d_call v_call cdr3_aa cdr3_nt
TRBJ1-1 few . TRBV20-1 CSARVGGMNTEAFF TGCAGTGCTAGAGTTGGCGGGATGAACACTGAAGCTTTCTTT
TRBJ2-7 few TRBD2 TRBV20-1 CSATGLAGGQGNEQYF TGCAGTGCTACCGGACTAGCGGGAGGGCAAGGAAACGAGCAGTACTTC
TRBJ2-5 . . TRBV7-9 CASSLQGTETQYF TGTGCCAGCAGCTTACAGGGAACCGAGACCCAGTACTTC
TRBJ2-1 few TRBD2 TRBV11-2 CASSLGASGGLTQFF TGTGCCAGCAGCTTAGGGGCTAGCGGGGGGCTGACGCAGTTCTTC
TRBJ2-5 . . TRBV18 CASSPPPNQETQYF TGTGCCAGCTCACCACCCCCGAATCAAGAGACCCAGTACTTC
TRBJ2-7 . . TRBV28 CASSLLRETRYEQYF TGTGCCAGCAGTTTATTACGGGAGACCCGCTACGAGCAGTACTTC
TRBJ2-5 . TRBD2 TRBV7-8 CASSTSGMMTETQYF TGTGCCAGCAGCACTAGCGGGATGATGACAGAGACCCAGTACTTC
TRBJ1-4 many TRBD1 TRBV20-1 CSANPGTGGDYEKLFF TGCAGTGCTAACCCGGGAACAGGGGGCGATTATGAAAAACTGTTTTTT
TRBJ1-1 few . TRBV5-1 CASSLGGEEAFF TGCGCCAGCAGCTTGGGGGGGGAGGAAGCTTTCTTT
TRBJ1-6 many . TRBV30 CAWTSPSSYNSPLHF TGTGCCTGGACCTCCCCCAGCTCCTATAATTCACCCCTCCACTTT
TRBJ2-3 many . TRBV7-6 CASSLLARPTDTQYF TGTGCCAGCAGCTTATTGGCCAGGCCCACAGATACGCAGTATTTT
TRBJ2-7 few TRBD1 TRBV5-1 CASSLVGTGYYEQYF TGCGCCAGCAGCTTGGTGGGGACAGGATACTACGAGCAGTACTTC
TRBJ2-3 . . TRBV7-2 CASSALAMGTDTQYF TGTGCCAGCAGCGCACTAGCTATGGGCACAGATACGCAGTATTTT
TRBJ1-2 many . TRBV20-1 CSARGTYGYTF TGCAGTGCTAGAGGCACGTATGGCTACACCTTC
TRBJ2-3 many TRBD2 TRBV29-1 CSVVLAGGGTQYF TGCAGCGTTGTTCTAGCGGGAGGGGGTACGCAGTATTTT
TRBJ2-3 many . TRBV9 CASSVDLLSTDTQYF TGTGCCAGCAGCGTAGATCTGCTTAGCACAGATACGCAGTATTTT
TRBJ1-1 . TRBD1 TRBV7-2 CASRKGQAGTEAFF TGTGCCAGCAGAAAGGGACAGGCGGGGACTGAAGCTTTCTTT
TRBJ2-7 . TRBD1 TRBV27 CASSRRTGVAYEQYF TGTGCCAGCAGTCGAAGGACAGGGGTGGCCTACGAGCAGTACTTC
TRBJ2-1 few . TRBV7-9 CASSQGHPSNEQFF TGTGCCAGCAGCCAGGGACACCCTTCGAATGAGCAGTTCTTC
TRBJ2-2 many . TRBV29-1 CSVLGGNTGELFF TGCAGCGTTTTGGGGGGGAACACCGGGGAGCTGTTTTTT
TRBJ2-2 . . TRBV6-1 CASRTGTKDGELFF TGTGCCAGCAGAACCGGGACAAAGGACGGGGAGCTGTTTTTT
TRBJ1-1 few . TRBV10-1 CASSESRGAATEAFF TGCGCCAGCAGTGAGTCGAGAGGGGCGGCCACTGAAGCTTTCTTT
TRBJ2-7 . . TRBV3-1 CASSQYSGTPSEQYF TGTGCCAGCAGCCAATATTCGGGAACCCCCTCCGAGCAGTACTTC
TRBJ2-1 . . TRBV7-8 CASSLDPGAYEQFF TGTGCCAGCAGCTTAGATCCGGGGGCTTATGAGCAGTTCTTC
TRBJ2-5 many . TRBV3-1 CASSQGTQETQYF TGTGCCAGCAGCCAAGGTACCCAAGAGACCCAGTACTTC
TRBJ1-3 few . TRBV29-1 CSVSGGTSGNTIYF TGCAGCGTGAGCGGGGGTACTTCTGGAAACACCATATATTTT
TRBJ1-4 . . TRBV5-1 CASSTNRGTNEKLFF TGCGCCAGCAGCACCAACCGAGGGACTAATGAAAAACTGTTTTTT
TRBJ2-3 . . TRBV20-1 CSAKGGTHTDTQYF TGCAGTGCTAAAGGAGGCACTCACACAGATACGCAGTATTTT
TRBJ2-5 few TRBD2 TRBV7-3 CASSPSGSQETQYF TGTGCCAGCAGCCCCAGCGGGAGCCAAGAGACCCAGTACTTC
TRBJ2-3 few . TRBV27 CASSFSLATDTQYF TGTGCCAGCAGTTTTTCGTTAGCCACAGATACGCAGTATTTT
TRBJ2-4 few . TRBV5-5 CASSSQGSLAKNIQYF TGTGCCAGCAGCTCACAGGGAAGCCTAGCCAAAAACATTCAGTACTTC
TRBJ2-7 few TRBD1 TRBV20-1 CSARDPGTGRYEQYF TGCAGTGCTAGAGACCCCGGGACAGGGCGATACGAGCAGTACTTC
TRBJ2-7 . TRBD1 TRBV30 CAWRIGTGGSSEQYF TGTGCCTGGAGAATCGGGACAGGGGGCTCCTCCGAGCAGTACTTC
TRBJ2-1 . . TRBV12-3/TRBV12-4 CASSAAFMQFF TGTGCCAGTTCAGCGGCGTTTATGCAGTTCTTC
TRBJ2-7 . . TRBV6-1 CASSSSGHEQYF TGTGCCAGCAGTAGTTCAGGCCACGAGCAGTACTTC
TRBJ2-1 few . TRBV4-3 CASSQDAGITYNEQFF TGCGCCAGCAGCCAAGATGCGGGAATCACCTACAATGAGCAGTTCTTC
TRBJ2-7 . . TRBV12-3/TRBV12-4 CASSDIAHPYEQYF TGTGCCAGCAGTGATATTGCCCATCCCTACGAGCAGTACTTC
TRBJ2-3 . TRBD2 TRBV9 CASSGKNTGTSLEDTQYF TGTGCCAGCAGCGGGAAAAATACCGGGACTAGCTTAGAAGATACGCAGTATTTT
TRBJ1-1 few . TRBV12-3/TRBV12-4 CASSYLLNTEAFF TGTGCCAGCAGTTACCTTCTGAACACTGAAGCTTTCTTT
TRBJ2-7 few . TRBV3-1 CASSQVPGPAYEQYF TGTGCCAGCAGCCAAGTTCCAGGGCCTGCCTACGAGCAGTACTTC
TRBJ2-2 . TRBD1 TRBV19 CASSLRSGTGKTGELFF TGTGCCAGTAGTTTACGTTCCGGGACAGGGAAGACCGGGGAGCTGTTTTTT
TRBJ2-2 . . TRBV4-3 CASSPSLRGLGTGELFF TGCGCCAGCAGCCCCTCGCTCCGGGGTTTGGGCACCGGGGAGCTGTTTTTT
TRBJ2-2 few . TRBV4-3 CASSHLVSGTTGELFF TGCGCCAGCAGCCACCTCGTCTCCGGGACAACCGGGGAGCTGTTTTTT
TRBJ1-2 many . TRBV7-2 CASSLVTGNRGYTF TGTGCCAGCAGCTTAGTCACAGGGAATAGGGGCTACACCTTC